Sequencing of this T cell receptor (beta chain) was carried out in a study of OX40 agonist ivuxolimab in advanced cancers. Study-wide background: People who had prior anti-PD-1, anti-PD-L1 or anti-CTLA-4 therapy could take part, and around 39% had some. Study conclusions and caveats: Some nonresponders additionally presented with little normalized T-cell clonal expansion. There were, on average, more expanded clones in CD8+ T cells than in CD4+. Patients who responded partially at 0.1-3.0 mg/kg showed clonal expansion ranking among the lowest.

There are 14 residues in the CDR3. CDR1 and CDR2 (germline): SGHRS, YFSETQ. Trimming took 1 base from V and 6 from J; bases not matched to a gene: 2. On this clone: Its antigen is not known.

TCRdb's copy holds only in-frame clones and misses some; the assay was immunoSEQ multiplex PCR. The profile shows 70,000 or so clones, 85% of them singletons. The clonotype originates from an adult with an advanced solid tumor such as melanoma, head and neck, liver or kidney cancer. Sequencing used CD4+ or CD8+ T cells sorted from blood, obtained in a trial of the OX40 agonist ivuxolimab. The chain couples TRBV5-1 to TRBJ2-5, with TRBD2 matching over 11 bases. CDR3 sequence reads: CASSLWTSGQTQYF. The DNA for the CDR3 is TGCGCCAGCAGCTTGTGGACTAGCGGGCAGACCCAGTACTTC.